One and the same sample provided the 11 T cell receptor beta chains below, sequenced in a study of blood T cells in healthy people across ages. Then a second PCR, running roughly 7 to 11 cycles, was carried out with a sample-barcoded 5' primer and a J-beta primer mix. TCRdb called the 5' RACE reads again in MiXCR, with one record for every CDR3 protein. The repertoire holds about 1.6 million distinct CDR3 sequences, roughly 30% seen once, with about 11% in the top ten. The sample consisted of blood. The receptors were gathered from a woman aged 25 to 39 in good health.

This clonotype occurred a few times. This chain links TRBV7-2 with TRBJ1-1; D call uncertain. Germline loops: CDR1 SGHTA, CDR2 FQGNSA. V lost 5 bases and J lost 4, with 14 bases in between. This CDR3 comprises 14 residues. Here the CDR3 reads CASSRIPGTTEAFF. The CDR3 DNA reads as TGTGCCAGCAGCCGGATCCCGGGAACCACTGAAGCTTTCTTT.

This clonotype was picked up one time. The rearrangement links TRBV3-1 to TRBJ2-1; 9 positions agree with TRBD2. Germline loops: CDR1 LGHDT, CDR2 YNNKEL (reference sequence). The trim removed 4 bases at V and 4 bases at J, leaving 11 bases unmatched. The CDR3 spans 17 residues. The CDR3 protein is CASSPLGGGALYNEQFF. The CDR3 region has the DNA TGTGCCAGCAGCCCCCTGGGCGGGGGGGCCCTATACAATGAGCAGTTCTTC.

The V and J genes are TRBV10-1 and TRBJ2-1; no reliable D call. Per the germline V gene, CDR1 is WNHNN and CDR2 is SYGVQD (reference sequence). CDR3 length: 15 residues. The ends were cut back, 3 bases at V and 2 bases at J, with 11 bases in the middle. The CDR3 DNA reads as TGCGCCAGCAGTGAATCCCGGGCGGCCTACAATGAGCAGTTCTTC. It translates to CASSESRAAYNEQFF.

This clonotype has a single count. The junction differs from germline at one of its ends, possibly a read error. The rearrangement links TRBV28 to TRBJ2-3; perhaps TRBD1 as D (6 bases). CDR1 and CDR2 from the germline V gene are MDHEN and SYDVKM. The CDR3 runs 13 residues. The DNA for the CDR3 is TGTGCCGGCAGTCCTACAGGGAGTGATACGCAGTATTTT. This encodes CAGSPTGSDTQYF.

Notes on this clonotype: A much bigger clone sits one base away, suggesting this may be a read error. This chain connects TRBV20-1 to TRBJ2-3; no clear D. Germline CDR1 DFQATT, CDR2 SNEGSKA (reference sequence). The CDR3 has 14 residues. CDR3 coding DNA: TGCAATGCTAGAGATCCGGACCTAGGAGATACGCAGTATTTT. This sequence encodes CNARDPDLGDTQYF.

The rearrangement links TRBV20-1 to TRBJ1-5; TRBD1 agrees at 8 bases. Germline CDR1 reads DFQATT; CDR2 reads SNEGSKA (reference sequence). This CDR3 is built from 15 residues. Losses at the gene ends were 5 bases for V and 2 bases for J; bases not matched to a gene: 8. The CDR3 DNA reads as TGCAGTGCTGCCGCCCAGGGGGCAGGCAATCAGCCCCAGCATTTT. Translating it yields CSAAAQGAGNQPQHF.

The chain employs TRBV28 and TRBJ2-3, with 9 bases identical to TRBD1. There are 16 residues in the CDR3. The germline V gene encodes CDR1 MDHEN and CDR2 SYDVKM. Losses at the gene ends were 6 bases for V and 2 bases for J; bases not matched to a gene: 9. The CDR3 region has the DNA TGTGCCAGCAGCACCCAAGGGACAGGGACCACAGATACGCAGTATTTT. Residues: CASSTQGTGTTDTQYF.

The gene calls are TRBV10-2 and TRBJ1-5, with D possibly matching TRBD1 (6 bases). There are 14 residues in the CDR3. The V and J ends lost 5 bases and 6 bases respectively, with 14 bases between them. Per germline, CDR1 WSHSY and CDR2 SAAADI. The CDR3 DNA reads as TGCGCCAGCAGTTTTACAGGGATCAGTCAGCCCCAGCATTTT. It is translated as CASSFTGISQPQHF.

The chain carries TRBV11-2 and TRBJ2-1; D uncertain. CDR1 is SGHAT and CDR2 is FQNNGV in the germline V gene. The V and J ends lost 5 bases and 0 bases respectively, with 11 bases between them. The CDR3 runs 15 residues. CDR3 nucleotide sequence: TGTGCCAGCAGCATCCTAGAAAACTCCTACAATGAGCAGTTCTTC. It is translated as CASSILENSYNEQFF.

The gene calls are TRBV6-1 and TRBJ2-2; D remains unclear. The CDR3 contains 12 residues. Trimming stripped 5 bases from V and 7 bases from J, with 8 bases between. CDR1 and CDR2 (germline): MNHNS, SASEGT. The CDR3 nucleotides read TGTGCCAGCAGTTTTGATATCGGGGAGCTGTTTTTT. Protein sequence: CASSFDIGELFF.

The chain uses TRBV20-1 and TRBJ2-1, with TRBD1 matching 8 bases. Germline V gives CDR1 DFQATT, CDR2 SNEGSKA (reference sequence). CDR3 length equals 19 residues. J gave up 1 base and V 1 base, and 15 bases lay outside the gene matches. The CDR3 coding sequence is TGCAGTGCTAGAGGGTCTGGGCAGGGGGCGAGAGGGTCCTACAATGAGCAGTTCTTC. Amino acids: CSARGSGQGARGSYNEQFF.